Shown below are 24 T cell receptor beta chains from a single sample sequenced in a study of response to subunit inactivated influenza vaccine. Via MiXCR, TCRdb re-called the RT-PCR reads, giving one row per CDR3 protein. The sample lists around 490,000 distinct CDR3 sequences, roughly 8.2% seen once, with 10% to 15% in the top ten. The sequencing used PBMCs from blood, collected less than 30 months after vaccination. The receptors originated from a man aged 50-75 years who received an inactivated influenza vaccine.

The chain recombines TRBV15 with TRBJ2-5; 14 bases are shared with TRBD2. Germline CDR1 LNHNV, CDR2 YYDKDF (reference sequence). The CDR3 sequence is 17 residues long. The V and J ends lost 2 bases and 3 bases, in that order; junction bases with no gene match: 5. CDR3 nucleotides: TGTGCCACCAGCAGACCGGGACTAGCGGGAGAGAAAGAGACCCAGTACTTC. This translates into CATSRPGLAGEKETQYF.

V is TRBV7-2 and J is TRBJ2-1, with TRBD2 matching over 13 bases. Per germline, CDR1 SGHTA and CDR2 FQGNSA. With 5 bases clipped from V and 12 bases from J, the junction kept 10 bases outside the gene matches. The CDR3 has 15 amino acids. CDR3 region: CASSLTSGGASGQFF. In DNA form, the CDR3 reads TGTGCCAGCAGCCTAACTAGCGGGGGGGCCTCGGGGCAGTTCTTC.

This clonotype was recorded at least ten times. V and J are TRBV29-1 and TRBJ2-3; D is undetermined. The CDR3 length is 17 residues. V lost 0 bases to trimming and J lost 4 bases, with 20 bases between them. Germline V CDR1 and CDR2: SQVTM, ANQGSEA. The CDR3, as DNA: TGCAGCGTTGAAGATCAACGGCCCCCGTGGTGGTCAGATACGCAGTATTTT. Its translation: CSVEDQRPPWWSDTQYF.

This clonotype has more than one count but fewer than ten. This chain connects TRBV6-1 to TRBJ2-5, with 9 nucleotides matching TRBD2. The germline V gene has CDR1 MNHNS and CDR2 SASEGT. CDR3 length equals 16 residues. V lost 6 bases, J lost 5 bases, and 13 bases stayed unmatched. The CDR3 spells CASSPVASGVVETQYF. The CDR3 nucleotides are TGTGCCAGCAGCCCTGTAGCTAGCGGGGTGGTCGAGACCCAGTACTTC.

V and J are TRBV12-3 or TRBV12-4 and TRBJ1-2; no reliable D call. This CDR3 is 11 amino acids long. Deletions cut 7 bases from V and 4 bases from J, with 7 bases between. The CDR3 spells CASTPLYGYTF. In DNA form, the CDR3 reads TGTGCCAGCACTCCCCTCTATGGCTACACCTTC.

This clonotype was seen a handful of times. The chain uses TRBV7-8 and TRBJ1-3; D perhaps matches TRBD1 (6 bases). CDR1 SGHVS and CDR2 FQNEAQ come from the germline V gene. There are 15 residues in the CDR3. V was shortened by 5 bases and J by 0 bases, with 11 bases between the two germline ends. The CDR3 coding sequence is TGTGCCAGCAGCAACGGGGGGCGCTCTGGAAACACCATATATTTT. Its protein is CASSNGGRSGNTIYF.

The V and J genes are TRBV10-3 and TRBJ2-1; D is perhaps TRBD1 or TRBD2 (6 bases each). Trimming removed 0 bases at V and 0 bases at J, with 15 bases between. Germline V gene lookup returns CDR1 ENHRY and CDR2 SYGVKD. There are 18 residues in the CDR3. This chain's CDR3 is CAISESWRGESSYNEQFF. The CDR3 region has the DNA TGTGCCATCAGTGAGTCGTGGAGGGGGGAGAGCTCCTACAATGAGCAGTTCTTC.

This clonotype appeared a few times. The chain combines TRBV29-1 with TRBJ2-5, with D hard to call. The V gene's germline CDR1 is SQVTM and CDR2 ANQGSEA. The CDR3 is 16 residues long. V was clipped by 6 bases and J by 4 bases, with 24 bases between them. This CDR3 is CSVGSSRTGPGETQYF. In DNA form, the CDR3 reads TGCAGCGTCGGGTCCTCTCGGACGGGCCCGGGAGAGACCCAGTACTTC.

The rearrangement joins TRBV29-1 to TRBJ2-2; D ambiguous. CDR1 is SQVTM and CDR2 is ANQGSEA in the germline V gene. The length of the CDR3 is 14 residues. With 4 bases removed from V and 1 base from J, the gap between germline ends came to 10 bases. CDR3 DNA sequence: TGCAGCGTTGCGCAAAACCAGAACACCGGGGAGCTGTTTTTT. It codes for CSVAQNQNTGELFF.

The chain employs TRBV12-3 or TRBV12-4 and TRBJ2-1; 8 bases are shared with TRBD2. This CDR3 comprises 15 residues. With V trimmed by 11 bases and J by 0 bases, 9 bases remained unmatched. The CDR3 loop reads CALAGGLDSYNEQFF. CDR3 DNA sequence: TGTGCCTTGGCGGGAGGCCTAGACTCCTACAATGAGCAGTTCTTC.

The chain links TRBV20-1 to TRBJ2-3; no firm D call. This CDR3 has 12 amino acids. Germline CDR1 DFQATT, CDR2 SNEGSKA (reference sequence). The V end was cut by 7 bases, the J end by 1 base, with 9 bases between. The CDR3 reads CSGARGTDTQYF. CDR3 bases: TGCAGTGGGGCAAGGGGCACAGATACGCAGTATTTT.

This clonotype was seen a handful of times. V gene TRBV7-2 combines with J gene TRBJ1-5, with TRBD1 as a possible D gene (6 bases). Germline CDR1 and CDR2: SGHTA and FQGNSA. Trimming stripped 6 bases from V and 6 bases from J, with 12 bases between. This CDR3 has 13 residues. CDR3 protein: CASRGGLGQPQHF. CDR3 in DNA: TGTGCCAGCAGGGGGGGGCTCGGTCAGCCCCAGCATTTT.

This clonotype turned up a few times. The CDR3 DNA follows: TGTGCCAGCAGTGACTCCGGGACAGGGGCTGGAAACACCATATATTTT. Its translation is CASSDSGTGAGNTIYF. The J gene is TRBJ1-3, the V gene TRBV2; 10 nucleotides match TRBD1. J gave up 2 bases and V 3 bases, and 4 bases lay outside the gene matches. CDR3 length: 16 residues. Germline values: CDR1 SNHLY, CDR2 FYNNEI.

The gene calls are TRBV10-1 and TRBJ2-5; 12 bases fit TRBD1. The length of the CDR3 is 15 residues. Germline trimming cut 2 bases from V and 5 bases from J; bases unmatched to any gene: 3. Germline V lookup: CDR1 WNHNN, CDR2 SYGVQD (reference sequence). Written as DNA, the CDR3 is TGCGCCAGCAGTGAGGGGACAGGGGGCTTGGAGACCCAGTACTTC. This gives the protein CASSEGTGGLETQYF.

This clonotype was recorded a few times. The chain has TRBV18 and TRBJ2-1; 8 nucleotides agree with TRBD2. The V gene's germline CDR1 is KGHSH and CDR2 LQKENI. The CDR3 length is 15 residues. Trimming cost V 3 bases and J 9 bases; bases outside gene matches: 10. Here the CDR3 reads CASSPPGLGDFEQFF. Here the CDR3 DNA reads TGTGCCAGCTCACCGCCGGGACTAGGGGACTTTGAGCAGTTCTTC.

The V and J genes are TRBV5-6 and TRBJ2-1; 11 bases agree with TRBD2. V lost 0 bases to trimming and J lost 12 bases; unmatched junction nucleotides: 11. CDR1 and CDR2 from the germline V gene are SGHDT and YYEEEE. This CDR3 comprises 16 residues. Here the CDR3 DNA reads TGTGCCAGCAGCTTGGGGGGACTAGCGGCCCTAAGGGCGCAGTTCTTC. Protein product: CASSLGGLAALRAQFF.

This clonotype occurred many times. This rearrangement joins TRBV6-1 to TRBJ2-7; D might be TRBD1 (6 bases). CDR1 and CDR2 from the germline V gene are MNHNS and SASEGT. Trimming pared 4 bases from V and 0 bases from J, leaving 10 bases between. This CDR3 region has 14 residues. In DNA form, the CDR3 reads TGTGCCAGCAGTGCGACAGGTACCTCCTACGAGCAGTACTTC. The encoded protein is CASSATGTSYEQYF.

Here the CDR3 DNA reads TGTGCCAGCTCACCACAAGGGGTACCGAACACCGGGGAGCTGTTTTTT. Residues: CASSPQGVPNTGELFF. This chain joins TRBV18 and TRBJ2-2; possibly TRBD1 for D (5 bases). There are 16 residues in the CDR3. Germline V gene sequence: CDR1 KGHSH, CDR2 LQKENI. V was clipped by 1 base and J by 0 bases, with 9 bases between them. The complete variable domain, with remaining parts taken from reference TRBV18 and TRBJ2-2, reads NAGVMQNPRHLVRRRGQEARLRCSPMKGHSHVYWYRQLPEEGLKFMVYLQKENIIDESGMPKERFSAEFPKEGPSILRIQQVVRGDSAAYFCASSPQGVPNTGELFFGEGSRLTVL.

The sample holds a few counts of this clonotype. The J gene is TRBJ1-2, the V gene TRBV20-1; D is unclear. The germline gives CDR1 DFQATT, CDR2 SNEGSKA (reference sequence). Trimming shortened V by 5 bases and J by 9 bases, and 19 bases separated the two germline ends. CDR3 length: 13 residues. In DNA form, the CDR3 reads TGCAGTGCTTTTTTGGTCTCGGATGGGAGCTACACCTTC. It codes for CSAFLVSDGSYTF.

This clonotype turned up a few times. The CDR3 is CSASRTSGNNEQFF. CDR3 nucleotides: TGCAGTGCTAGTAGGACTAGCGGAAACAATGAGCAGTTCTTC. The rearrangement links TRBV20-1 to TRBJ2-1, with TRBD2 matching 10 bases. The germline gives CDR1 DFQATT, CDR2 SNEGSKA (reference sequence). The CDR3 totals 14 residues. The junction had 4 bases not matched to a gene; V was cut back by 3 bases and J by 5 bases.

The CDR3 DNA is TGTGCCAGCAGCTTGCCGACGGGGGCCACTGAAGCTTTCTTT. It codes for CASSLPTGATEAFF. V and J are TRBV5-6 and TRBJ1-1; D possibly corresponds to TRBD1 (6 bases). V was pared by 1 base and J by 4 bases, with 11 bases between. Looked up from germline, CDR1 is SGHDT and CDR2 is YYEEEE. This CDR3 is built from 14 residues.

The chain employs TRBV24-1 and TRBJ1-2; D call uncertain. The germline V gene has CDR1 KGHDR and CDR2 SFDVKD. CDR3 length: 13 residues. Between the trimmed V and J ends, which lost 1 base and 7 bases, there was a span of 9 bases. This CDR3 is CATSDFGGSGYTF. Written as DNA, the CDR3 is TGTGCCACCAGTGATTTCGGTGGGTCTGGCTACACCTTC.

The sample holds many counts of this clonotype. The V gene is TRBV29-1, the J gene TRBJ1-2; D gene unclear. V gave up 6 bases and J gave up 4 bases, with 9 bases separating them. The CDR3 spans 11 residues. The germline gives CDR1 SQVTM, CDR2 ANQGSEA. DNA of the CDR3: TGCAGCGTAGGACGGGCCTATGGCTACACCTTC. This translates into CSVGRAYGYTF.

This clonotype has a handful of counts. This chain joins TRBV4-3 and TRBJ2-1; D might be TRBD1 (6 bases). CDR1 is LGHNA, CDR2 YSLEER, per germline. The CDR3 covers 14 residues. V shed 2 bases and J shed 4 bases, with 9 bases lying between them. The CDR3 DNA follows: TGCGCCAGCAGCCAAATGACAGGTTACAATGAGCAGTTCTTC. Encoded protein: CASSQMTGYNEQFF.